These 18 T cell receptor beta chains came from one sample sequenced in a study of control samples from healthy donors and cancer patients. The repertoire was sequenced with immunoSEQ multiplex PCR; TCRdb's copy has only in-frame clones and lacks some. Among around 170,000 clones listed, 90% were seen once. Sample: blood. These receptor sequences come from a woman aged 50 to 65 in good health.

The chain has TRBV25-1 and TRBJ1-2, with D hard to call. CDR1 is MGHDK, CDR2 SYGVNS, per germline. There are 12 residues in the CDR3. The V end was cut by 4 bases, the J end by 3 bases, with 6 bases between. Written as DNA, the CDR3 is TGTGCCAGCAGTGCCGGTGACTATGGCTACACCTTC. As protein: CASSAGDYGYTF.

The chain joins TRBV30 to TRBJ2-1; D not resolved. Germline CDR1 GTSNPN, CDR2 SVGIG (reference sequence). The CDR3 consists of 13 residues. The ends were cut back, 0 bases at V and 10 bases at J, with 13 bases in the middle. The CDR3 DNA reads as TGTGCCTGGAGTGTGTCCGGGCTGCGGGAGCAGTTCTTC. Translating it yields CAWSVSGLREQFF. Full variable domain (rest looked up from reference TRBV30 and TRBJ2-1): SQTIHQWPATLVQPVGSPLSLECTVEGTSNPNLYWYRQAAGRGLQLLFYSVGIGQISSEVPQNLSASRPQDRQFILSSKKLLLSDSGFYLCAWSVSGLREQFFGPGTRLTVL.

This clone was detected once. The chain employs TRBV19 and TRBJ1-6, with D perhaps matching TRBD1 (5 bases). This CDR3 is 14 amino acids long. CDR1 and CDR2 (germline): LNHDA, SQIVND (reference sequence). Trimming left V 4 bases short and J 7 bases short, with 11 bases between. In nucleotides, the CDR3 is TGTGCCAGTAGTAGCGGGGCCCGGAATTCACCCCTCCACTTT. Translation: CASSSGARNSPLHF.

This chain uses TRBV18 with TRBJ1-3; no definite D call. The CDR3 has 16 amino acids. The germline V and J ends were trimmed by 3 bases and 0 bases, with 12 bases remaining between them. The germline gives CDR1 KGHSH, CDR2 LQKENI. In nucleotides, the CDR3 is TGTGCCAGCTCACCTTCGGGTGTCAGCTCTGGAAACACCATATATTTT. Protein sequence: CASSPSGVSSGNTIYF.

The rearrangement joins TRBV6-2 or TRBV6-3 to TRBJ2-2; TRBD2 aligns across 13 bases. Trimming cost V 4 bases and J 4 bases; bases outside gene matches: 9. CDR1 MNHEY and CDR2 SVGEGT come from the germline V gene. The CDR3 has 18 amino acids. CDR3 nucleotides: TGTGCCAGCAGTTTGACGACTAGCGGGGGGCGGCGCACCGGGGAGCTGTTTTTT. Its translation: CASSLTTSGGRRTGELFF.

The chain links TRBV27 to TRBJ2-3; no definite D call. The V gene lost 3 bases and the J gene lost 0 bases, with 7 bases spanning the gap. The CDR3 is 14 amino acids. Germline CDR1 reads MNHEY; CDR2 reads SMNVEV (reference sequence). Here the CDR3 reads CASSFAQSTDTQYF. The CDR3 DNA reads TGTGCCAGCAGTTTCGCACAGAGCACAGATACGCAGTATTTT.

The chain uses TRBV6-2 or TRBV6-3 and TRBJ1-2; D ambiguous. Germline loops: CDR1 MNHEY, CDR2 SVGEGT. CDR3 length equals 15 residues. V lost 2 bases and J lost 0, with 10 bases in between. CDR3 sequence: CASSYSMTTNYGYTF. DNA for the CDR3: TGTGCCAGCAGTTACAGCATGACTACTAACTATGGCTACACCTTC.

This rearrangement joins TRBV24-1 to TRBJ2-2, with TRBD1 as a possible D gene (6 bases). Germline V CDR1 and CDR2: KGHDR, SFDVKD. The CDR3 has 14 amino acids. V was trimmed by 7 bases and J by 1 base, leaving 9 bases between them. CDR3 nucleotide sequence: TGTGCCACCAGGGAGACAGGGAACACCGGGGAGCTGTTTTTT. Its translation: CATRETGNTGELFF.

This sequence joins TRBV6-2 or TRBV6-3 and TRBJ2-3; D remains unclear. Per germline, CDR1 MNHEY and CDR2 SVGEGT. There are 14 residues in the CDR3. The ends were cut back, 6 bases at V and 4 bases at J, with 14 bases in the middle. CDR3 in amino acids: CASSRPYKADTQYF. In nucleotides, the CDR3 is TGTGCCAGCAGCCGTCCCTACAAGGCAGATACGCAGTATTTT.

The chain combines TRBV28 with TRBJ2-6, with D hard to call. Germline V gives CDR1 MDHEN, CDR2 SYDVKM. The CDR3 is made up of 14 amino acids. V lost 5 bases and J 0 bases, leaving 5 bases between the germline ends. CDR3 in DNA: TGTGCCAGCAGTCCGCTCTCTGGGGCCAACGTCCTGACTTTC. Translated, it gives CASSPLSGANVLTF. Using reference TRBV28 and TRBJ2-6 for the parts outside the CDR3, the full variable domain is DVKVTQSSRYLVKRTGEKVFLECVQDMDHENMFWYRQDPGLGLRLIYFSYDVKMKEKGDIPEGYSVSREKKERFSLILESASTNQTSMYLCASSPLSGANVLTFGAGSRLTVL.

The rearrangement links TRBV3-1 (or the pseudogene TRBV3-2) to TRBJ2-2; D is possibly TRBD1 (6 bases). The CDR3 is 17 amino acids. The V and J ends lost 0 bases and 7 bases respectively, with 18 bases between them. Germline values: CDR1 LGHDT, CDR2 YNNKEL (reference sequence). CDR3 protein: CASSQDSSGGAGGELFF. The CDR3 DNA follows: TGTGCCAGCAGCCAAGATTCTAGTGGGGGCGCGGGCGGGGAGCTGTTTTTT.

This clone was observed once. The chain carries TRBV7-2 and TRBJ1-5; perhaps TRBD1 as D (6 bases). V was pared by 5 bases and J by 0 bases, with 8 bases between. Per the germline V gene, CDR1 is SGHTA and CDR2 is FQGNSA. This CDR3 is 14 amino acids long. The CDR3 sequence is CASSGQISNQPQHF. CDR3 nucleotide sequence: TGTGCCAGCAGCGGACAGATTAGCAATCAGCCCCAGCATTTT.

This chain uses TRBV7-9 with TRBJ1-5, with 7 positions matching TRBD1. The CDR3 runs 14 residues. The V segment lost 5 bases and the J segment 3 bases; nucleotides outside the gene matches: 4. CDR1 is SEHNR, CDR2 FQNEAQ, per germline (reference sequence). This CDR3 reads CASSLGTVNQPQHF. CDR3 nucleotides: TGTGCCAGCAGCCTTGGGACAGTCAATCAGCCCCAGCATTTT.

The chain uses TRBV3-1 (or the pseudogene TRBV3-2) and TRBJ1-1; a weak D match, TRBD1 (6 bases). CDR1 and CDR2 (germline): LGHDT, YNNKEL (reference sequence). The CDR3 is made up of 13 amino acids. Trimming removed 3 bases at V and 5 bases at J, with 10 bases between. This CDR3 is CASSHQQGTEAFF. The CDR3 DNA reads TGTGCCAGCAGCCACCAGCAGGGGACTGAAGCTTTCTTT.

The chain employs TRBV15 and TRBJ1-6, with unresolved D. This CDR3 has 15 amino acids. Looked up from germline, CDR1 is LNHNV and CDR2 is YYDKDF (reference sequence). V was clipped by 0 bases and J by 7 bases, with 10 bases between them. CDR3 DNA: TGTGCCACCAGCAGAGATCGGTTGGACAATTCACCCCTCCACTTT. Its protein product is CATSRDRLDNSPLHF.

The chain employs TRBV27 and TRBJ2-1; the match to TRBD2 covers 11 bases. V dropped 0 bases and J dropped 9; count of bases not matched to a gene: 7. This CDR3 comprises 16 residues. Germline CDR1 MNHEY, CDR2 SMNVEV (reference sequence). CDR3 sequence: CASSLSVTSGRGEQFF. CDR3 DNA sequence: TGTGCCAGCAGTTTATCGGTCACTAGCGGGAGAGGTGAGCAGTTCTTC.

The gene calls are TRBV28 and TRBJ1-6, with D hard to call. The CDR3 totals 15 residues. The germline gives CDR1 MDHEN, CDR2 SYDVKM. Trimming stripped 1 base from V and 5 bases from J, with 9 bases between. The DNA for the CDR3 is TGTGCCAGCAGTTTATTCAGGTCTAATAATTCACCCCTCCACTTT. Encoded protein: CASSLFRSNNSPLHF.

CDR3 amino acids: CASSGGTGLDNEQFF. As DNA, the CDR3 is TGTGCCAGCAGCGGAGGGACAGGGCTAGACAATGAGCAGTTCTTC. This rearrangement joins TRBV9 to TRBJ2-1; 9 nucleotides align to TRBD1. Germline values: CDR1 SGDLS, CDR2 YYNGEE. The CDR3 sequence is 15 residues long. Germline trimming cut 3 bases from V and 5 bases from J; bases unmatched to any gene: 6.